A selection of T cell receptor beta chains follows, all from one sample in a study of blood T cell repertoires in COVID-19. Clones were sequenced by immunoSEQ multiplex PCR, and TCRdb holds only the in-frame ones, with some missing. Among approximately 92,000 clones, about 83% were seen once, and the ten largest hold approximately 2%. Sequencing was carried out using peripheral blood. The receptors originated from a man between 70 and 80 years old with active or convalescent COVID-19. Each CDR3 is given with its conserved first and last residue. D genes are given only for firm matches. Clone size, where shown, is once, few, many, or a class for clones that have expanded.

d_call,clone_size,j_call,v_call,cdr3_aa,cdr3_nt
.,.,TRBJ1-6,TRBV19,CASTEAISYNSPLHF,TGTGCCAGTACTGAGGCGATCTCCTATAATTCACCCCTCCACTTT
TRBD1,.,TRBJ1-2,TRBV30,CAWSVGQGDYGYTF,TGTGCCTGGAGTGTAGGACAGGGCGACTATGGCTACACCTTC
.,.,TRBJ1-6,TRBV18,CASSRTVGARSYNSPLHF,TGTGCCAGCTCACGTACTGTGGGAGCACGCTCCTATAATTCACCCCTCCACTTT
.,.,TRBJ2-7,TRBV11-1,CASSLGGRGDEQYF,TGTGCCAGCAGCTTAGGGGGCAGGGGAGACGAGCAGTACTTC
TRBD2,.,TRBJ2-7,TRBV11-1,CASSLGGGPYEQYF,TGTGCCAGCAGCTTAGGCGGGGGGCCCTACGAGCAGTACTTC
.,once,TRBJ2-2,TRBV9,CASSPRGRADTGELFF,TGTGCCAGCAGCCCCCGCGGGCGGGCGGACACCGGGGAGCTGTTTTTT
TRBD1,few,TRBJ1-1,TRBV3-1/TRBV3-2,CASSHYGQGNTEAFF,TGTGCCAGCAGCCACTATGGACAGGGCAACACTGAAGCTTTCTTT
.,.,TRBJ1-5,TRBV19,CASKNRVGYNQPQHF,TGTGCCAGTAAAAATCGGGTTGGATACAATCAGCCCCAGCATTTT
TRBD2,.,TRBJ2-3,TRBV13,CASSLGLSGGSTDTQYF,TGTGCCAGCAGCTTAGGCCTAAGCGGGGGGAGCACAGATACGCAGTATTTT
.,.,TRBJ1-2,TRBV7-9,CASSLELTVYGYTF,TGTGCCAGCAGCTTAGAGCTCACAGTGTATGGCTACACCTTC
TRBD1,.,TRBJ1-2,TRBV28,CASSSPGQPNYGYTF,TGTGCCAGCAGCTCCCCGGGACAGCCTAACTATGGCTACACCTTC
.,.,TRBJ1-1,TRBV15,CATSEWGLNTEAFF,TGTGCCACCAGCGAGTGGGGCCTGAACACTGAAGCTTTCTTT
.,once,TRBJ2-5,TRBV18,CASSPQQRETQYF,TGTGCCAGCTCACCACAGCAACGGGAGACCCAGTACTTC
TRBD2,.,TRBJ2-1,TRBV27,CASSLLQTSAYNEQFF,TGTGCCAGCAGTTTATTACAGACTAGCGCCTACAATGAGCAGTTCTTC
TRBD2,once,TRBJ2-6,TRBV11-2,CASSPLLGTGGSGANVLTF,TGTGCCAGCAGCCCCCTCTTAGGGACGGGAGGCTCTGGGGCCAACGTCCTGACTTTC
TRBD1,.,TRBJ1-6,TRBV25-1,CASSETKQGWNSPLHF,TGTGCCAGCAGTGAAACTAAACAGGGGTGGAATTCACCCCTCCACTTT
.,.,TRBJ2-1,TRBV18,CASSRGRVYEQFF,TGTGCCAGCTCACGCGGCAGGGTCTATGAGCAGTTCTTC
TRBD2,.,TRBJ2-5,TRBV5-4,CASSLGQTGGQETQYF,TGTGCCAGCAGCTTAGGTCAGACGGGGGGCCAAGAGACCCAGTACTTC